A single sample gave rise to the 27 T cell receptor beta chains below, sequenced in a study of CD8 T cells in Susac syndrome. RNA was extracted with the RNeasy kit, and a quantity of roughly 0.45 to 1 ug was reverse transcribed using random hexamers. TCRdb ran MiXCR on the immunoSEQ multiplex PCR reads and lists one entry per CDR3 protein. The table lists nearly 200,000 distinct CDR3 sequences, more than 90% of them singletons. Sequenced input: CD4+ T cells from PBMCs. The receptors were gathered from a human donor with multiple sclerosis.

V gene TRBV12-3 or TRBV12-4 combines with J gene TRBJ2-1; D is ambiguous. V was clipped by 0 bases and J by 3 bases, with 6 bases between them. The CDR3 sequence is 14 residues long. The DNA of the CDR3 is TGTGCCAGCAGTTTAGCGCTTAGCTACAATGAGCAGTTCTTC. It encodes CASSLALSYNEQFF.

This clonotype was counted between two and nine times. The rearrangement links TRBV7-2 to TRBJ2-2; no firm D call. Germline lookup yields CDR1 SGHTA and CDR2 FQGNSA. The V and J ends lost 3 bases and 4 bases respectively, with 9 bases between them. This CDR3 has 14 residues. The chain's CDR3 is CASSFGQTTGELFF. CDR3 sequence (DNA): TGTGCCAGCAGCTTTGGGCAGACCACCGGGGAGCTGTTTTTT.

V usage is TRBV29-1 and J usage is TRBJ2-3; possible D gene TRBD1, 6 bases. Trimming removed 6 bases from V and 6 bases from J, with 16 bases in between. The V gene's germline CDR1 is SQVTM and CDR2 ANQGSEA. The length of the CDR3 is 13 residues. The CDR3 loop is CSVGGQGWDTQYF. The CDR3 DNA follows: TGCAGCGTCGGCGGGCAGGGGTGGGATACGCAGTATTTT.

The chain links TRBV30 to TRBJ1-2, with D perhaps TRBD1 (6 bases). The CDR3 has 13 residues. Trimming removed 4 bases from V and 5 bases from J, with 14 bases in between. The germline V gene has CDR1 GTSNPN and CDR2 SVGIG (reference sequence). CDR3 sequence (DNA): TGTGCCTGGATCCGGCGGACAGAGTATGGCTACACCTTC. As protein: CAWIRRTEYGYTF.

The chain has TRBV20-1 and TRBJ2-7, with D perhaps TRBD1 (6 bases). The V and J ends lost 0 bases and 1 base respectively, with 13 bases between them. This CDR3 region has 15 residues. The germline V gene encodes CDR1 DFQATT and CDR2 SNEGSKA (reference sequence). CDR3 protein: CSARDRRTASYEQYF. The CDR3 coding sequence is TGCAGTGCTAGAGATCGAAGGACAGCATCCTACGAGCAGTACTTC.

The rearrangement uses TRBV30 and TRBJ2-2; 7 nucleotides line up with TRBD1. The ends lost 1 base at V and 7 bases at J; junction bases unmatched: 3. The CDR3 is 13 amino acids. Germline CDR1 GTSNPN, CDR2 SVGIG (reference sequence). In DNA form, the CDR3 reads TGTGCCTGGAGTGACAGGGGCAACGGGGAGCTGTTTTTT. This gives the protein CAWSDRGNGELFF.

J is TRBJ2-3 and V is TRBV29-1; 10 nucleotides agree with TRBD2. The CDR3 consists of 13 residues. CDR1 is SQVTM and CDR2 is ANQGSEA in the germline V gene. V lost 7 bases and J lost 5; bases outside the gene matches: 6. The CDR3 region has the DNA TGCAGCGCCCCTAGCGGGAGTATAGATACGCAGTATTTT. This encodes CSAPSGSIDTQYF.

The V gene is TRBV30, the J gene TRBJ1-2; D unresolved. The CDR3 totals 12 residues. Germline V gives CDR1 GTSNPN, CDR2 SVGIG (reference sequence). The V end lost 3 bases, the J end lost 8 bases, and 13 bases lay between the germline ends. Here the CDR3 reads CAWRPQIGGYTF. The CDR3 bases are TGTGCCTGGAGGCCACAAATAGGAGGCTACACCTTC.

This clonotype appeared once. CDR3 coding DNA: TGTGCCAGCAGCCTTCAGGGTGGGAGCTCCTACAATGAGCAGTTCTTC. Its translation: CASSLQGGSSYNEQFF. V and J are TRBV14 and TRBJ2-1; D is possibly TRBD1 or TRBD2 (5 bases each). Trimming stripped 4 bases from V and 0 bases from J, with 13 bases between. Germline CDR1 is SGHDN and CDR2 is FVKESK. The CDR3 loop spans 16 amino acids.

V and J are TRBV30 and TRBJ2-7; no clear D. The germline CDR1 and CDR2 sequences are GTSNPN and SVGIG (reference sequence). V lost 5 bases and J lost 7, with 15 bases in between. The length of the CDR3 is 12 residues. The CDR3 sequence is CAWAPGVSEQYF. The CDR3 DNA follows: TGTGCCTGGGCTCCAGGTGTCAGTGAGCAGTACTTC.

The chain carries TRBV30 and TRBJ2-7; weak D call: TRBD2 (5 bases). This CDR3 region has 11 residues. Germline V gene data show CDR1 as GTSNPN and CDR2 as SVGIG (reference sequence). V lost 1 base and J 11 bases, leaving 12 bases between the germline ends. CDR3 residues: CAWSASGIEYF. The CDR3, as DNA: TGTGCCTGGAGTGCCTCGGGGATCGAGTACTTC.

The rearrangement joins TRBV7-2 to TRBJ1-2, with 8 bases that match TRBD1. The CDR3 sequence is 15 residues long. V lost 5 bases, J lost 2 bases, and 7 bases stayed unmatched. Germline V CDR1 and CDR2: SGHTA, FQGNSA. The DNA of the CDR3 is TGTGCCAGCAGCCCAGGGGACAGGAGAAACTATGGCTACACCTTC. Translation: CASSPGDRRNYGYTF. Drawing the rest from reference TRBV7-2 and TRBJ1-2, the complete variable domain is GAGVSQSPSNKVTEKGKDVELRCDPISGHTALYWYRQSLGQGLEFLIYFQGNSAPDKSGLPSDRFSAERTGGSVSTLTIQRTQQEDSAVYLCASSPGDRRNYGYTFGSGTRLTVV.

This chain links TRBV20-1 with TRBJ1-5, with D uncertain. CDR1 is DFQATT, CDR2 SNEGSKA, per germline (reference sequence). The CDR3 loop spans 15 amino acids. The V end lost 5 bases, the J end lost 10 bases, and 24 bases lay between the germline ends. CDR3 sequence: CSAGSLAGRITPQHF. CDR3 sequence (DNA): TGCAGTGCTGGATCTTTAGCGGGCCGGATAACACCCCAGCATTTT.

This chain uses TRBV3-1 with TRBJ1-3, with 8 bases aligning to TRBD1. This CDR3 contains 14 residues. V lost 5 bases, J lost 4 bases, and 4 bases stayed unmatched. Germline CDR1 is LGHDT and CDR2 is YNNKEL (reference sequence). The CDR3 nucleotides are TGTGCCAGCAGCAACGGACAGGGAGGAAACACCATATATTTT. Its translation is CASSNGQGGNTIYF. Full variable domain (rest looked up from reference TRBV3-1 and TRBJ1-3): DTAVSQTPKYLVTQMGNDKSIKCEQNLGHDTMYWYKQDSKKFLKIMFSYNNKELIINETVPNRFSPKSPDKAHLNLHINSLELGDSAVYFCASSNGQGGNTIYFGEGSWLTVV.

This clonotype showed up just once. The chain employs TRBV29-1 and TRBJ1-1; 9 nucleotides match TRBD1. In germline, CDR1 is SQVTM, CDR2 ANQGSEA. This CDR3 has 13 residues. Trimming at V came to 5 bases and at J to 6 bases, leaving 7 bases not matched to a gene. CDR3 DNA: TGCAGCGTTTTCCGACAGGGGGGACCTGAAGCTTTCTTT. Amino acids: CSVFRQGGPEAFF.

The chain has TRBV7-2 and TRBJ2-1, with 7 positions matching TRBD2. The CDR3 covers 13 residues. CDR1 is SGHTA, CDR2 FQGNSA, per germline. Trimming took 6 bases from V and 4 from J; bases not matched to a gene: 3. CDR3 sequence: CASRPGLYNEQFF. The CDR3 DNA reads as TGTGCCAGCAGACCGGGACTATACAATGAGCAGTTCTTC.

This clonotype was detected only once. This chain uses TRBV3-1 with TRBJ2-7; 12 bases fit TRBD2. The junction had 7 bases not matched to a gene; V was cut back by 4 bases and J by 6 bases. This CDR3 comprises 15 residues. CDR1 is LGHDT and CDR2 is YNNKEL in the germline V gene (reference sequence). CDR3 sequence (DNA): TGTGCCAGCAGCCCAATGGGACTAGCGGGCACCGAGCAGTACTTC. Its translation: CASSPMGLAGTEQYF.

The chain employs TRBV20-1 and TRBJ2-3; 7 bases map to TRBD1. The CDR3 sequence is 13 residues long. V lost 2 bases to trimming and J lost 4 bases; unmatched junction nucleotides: 3. Germline V lookup: CDR1 DFQATT, CDR2 SNEGSKA (reference sequence). The CDR3 nucleotides read TGCAGTGCTAGAAGGCAGGGGGCAGATACGCAGTATTTT. It is translated as CSARRQGADTQYF.

V and J are TRBV12-3 or TRBV12-4 and TRBJ2-7; D may be TRBD1 (5 bases). The CDR3 is 13 residues long. Deletions cut 5 bases from V and 4 bases from J, with 12 bases between. The DNA of the CDR3 is TGTGCCAGCAGTCCACAGGCGAAATACGAGCAGTACTTC. Its protein product is CASSPQAKYEQYF.

The chain joins TRBV19 to TRBJ2-7; the match to TRBD2 covers 7 bases. The junction had 3 bases not matched to a gene; V was cut back by 5 bases and J by 2 bases. This CDR3 spans 13 amino acids. CDR1 and CDR2 (germline): LNHDA, SQIVND (reference sequence). The chain's CDR3 is CASSAAGPYEQYF. CDR3 sequence (DNA): TGTGCCAGTAGTGCAGCGGGGCCCTACGAGCAGTACTTC.

The V call is TRBV20-1, the J call TRBJ2-4, with D possibly TRBD2 on 6 matching bases. The CDR3 sequence is 17 residues long. V gave up 2 bases and J gave up 0 bases, with 17 bases separating them. Germline CDR1 DFQATT, CDR2 SNEGSKA (reference sequence). CDR3: CSARFRRGLLAKNIQYF. For the CDR3, the DNA is TGCAGTGCTAGATTCAGGCGGGGACTCCTAGCCAAAAACATTCAGTACTTC.

This clonotype has only a few counts. The chain employs TRBV3-1 and TRBJ1-5; D not certain. The CDR3 length is 13 residues. V was pared by 0 bases and J by 7 bases, with 7 bases between. CDR1 and CDR2 from the germline V gene are LGHDT and YNNKEL (reference sequence). The CDR3 nucleotides read TGTGCCAGCAGCCAAGATCGGATGCAGCCCCAGCATTTT. Protein sequence: CASSQDRMQPQHF. The variable domain in full, with the rest retrieved from reference TRBV3-1 and TRBJ1-5, is DTAVSQTPKYLVTQMGNDKSIKCEQNLGHDTMYWYKQDSKKFLKIMFSYNNKELIINETVPNRFSPKSPDKAHLNLHINSLELGDSAVYFCASSQDRMQPQHFGDGTRLSIL.

This chain uses TRBV3-1 with TRBJ1-1; D possibly corresponds to TRBD1 (5 bases). Trimming removed 7 bases from V and 8 bases from J, with 23 bases in between. Germline V gene lookup returns CDR1 LGHDT and CDR2 YNNKEL (reference sequence). The CDR3 spans 15 residues. The CDR3 region is CASTYRGGGENEAFF. The CDR3 DNA is TGTGCCAGCACCTATCGGGGAGGAGGGGAAAACGAAGCTTTCTTT.

The chain employs TRBV20-1 and TRBJ2-7, with D perhaps TRBD1 (5 bases). The CDR3 has 15 amino acids. The V gene lost 1 base and the J gene lost 1 base, with 14 bases spanning the gap. Germline values: CDR1 DFQATT, CDR2 SNEGSKA (reference sequence). As DNA, the CDR3 is TGCAGTGCTAGAGGGCGAACAGGTCCATCCTACGAGCAGTACTTC. Translation: CSARGRTGPSYEQYF.

The chain is built from TRBV7-9 and TRBJ1-2; D unresolved. In germline, CDR1 is SEHNR, CDR2 FQNEAQ (reference sequence). V shed 5 bases and J shed 2 bases, with 9 bases lying between them. The CDR3 runs to 13 residues. CDR3 nucleotides: TGTGCCAGCAGCCCGGACCTAAACTATGGCTACACCTTC. The encoded protein is CASSPDLNYGYTF.

This clonotype has just one count. The chain combines TRBV11-2 with TRBJ1-3; D gene unclear. The CDR3 loop spans 14 amino acids. The germline V gene encodes CDR1 SGHAT and CDR2 FQNNGV. V lost 0 bases and J 11 bases, leaving 14 bases between the germline ends. DNA of the CDR3: TGTGCCAGCAGCTTAGATCTAACCGGGATCCCCATATATTTT. Translation gives CASSLDLTGIPIYF.

The chain is built from TRBV9 and TRBJ2-3; TRBD2 matches at 7 bases. CDR1 and CDR2 (germline): SGDLS, YYNGEE. CDR3 length: 13 amino acids. V dropped 0 bases and J dropped 10; count of bases not matched to a gene: 5. The CDR3 DNA reads TGTGCCAGCAGCGTAGCTCAGGGAGGGTCGCAGTATTTT. Its translation: CASSVAQGGSQYF.